This entry features one T cell receptor beta chain sequence. Its antigen is still unknown. The trim removed 3 bases at V and 6 bases at J, leaving 19 bases unmatched. This CDR3 is built from 18 residues. CDR1 is KGHSH and CDR2 is LQKENI in the germline V gene. TCRdb keeps only in-frame clones here, not all; method: immunoSEQ multiplex PCR. Here the sample spans tens of thousands of clones, less than 95% being singletons. This entry belongs to a study of graft-versus-host responses after intestinal transplantation. Study summary: Recipients were all induced with anti-thymocyte globulin, then given tacrolimus and steroids for about three years. Study-wide findings and caveats: Analysis identified GvH clones in recipient marrow, with some appearing first in ileum or blood.

The rearrangement links TRBV18 to TRBJ2-5; 7 positions match TRBD1. The TCR sequence derives from a human donor who was the organ donor for an intestinal transplant. The material was unstimulated CD4+ T cells sorted from spleen or lymph node cells, obtained before transplant. CDR3 protein: CASSPLPSGGTDRKTQYF. The CDR3 bases are TGTGCCAGCTCACCTTTGCCGTCAGGGGGTACGGACAGAAAGACCCAGTACTTC.